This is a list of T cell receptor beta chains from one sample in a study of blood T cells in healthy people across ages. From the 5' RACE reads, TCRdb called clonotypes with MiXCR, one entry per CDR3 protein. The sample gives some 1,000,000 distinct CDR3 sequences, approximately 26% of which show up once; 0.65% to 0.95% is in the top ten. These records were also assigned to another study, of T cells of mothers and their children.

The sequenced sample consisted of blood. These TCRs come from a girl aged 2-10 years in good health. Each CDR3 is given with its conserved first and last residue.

CDR3: CASRRGPTYGYTF
J: TRBJ1-2
V: TRBV5-6

CDR3: CSARDETGRRQFF
J: .
V: TRBV20-1

CDR3: CASSASQSYTF
J: TRBJ1-2
V: TRBV12-3/TRBV12-4

CDR3: CASTQLGQEAEYEQFF
J: .
V: TRBV28

CDR3: CASSSRDRGKDRADTQYF
J: TRBJ2-3
V: TRBV28

CDR3: CASLETRGYTF
J: TRBJ1-2
V: TRBV12-3/TRBV12-4

CDR3: CASSLARANVLTF
J: TRBJ2-6
V: TRBV28

CDR3: CASSPSVLGLQRPETQYF
J: TRBJ2-5
V: TRBV6-1

CDR3: CASSVRGAGQETQYF
J: TRBJ2-5
V: TRBV9

CDR3: CASSWTAPEKLFF
J: TRBJ1-4
V: TRBV28

CDR3: CSVQPRTGGESLEAFF
J: TRBJ1-1
V: TRBV29-1

CDR3: CASSPPQGPFAEQYF
J: TRBJ2-7
V: TRBV7-8

CDR3: CASSLGGEPEQFF
J: TRBJ2-1
V: TRBV13

CDR3: CASSLAATNEKLFF
J: TRBJ1-4
V: TRBV27

CDR3: CASSPSTDSNNEQFF
J: TRBJ2-1
V: TRBV28

CDR3: CASSERRGGARETQYF
J: TRBJ2-5
V: TRBV2

CDR3: CASSPNEQFF
J: TRBJ2-1
V: TRBV12-3/TRBV12-4

CDR3: CASSEFGTSGSISYNEQFF
J: TRBJ2-1
V: TRBV25-1

CDR3: CASSLEGWQTDEQYF
J: .
V: TRBV7-9

CDR3: CASSQDQGTGGAHGYTF
J: TRBJ1-2
V: TRBV4-3

CDR3: CSARESGNEQFF
J: .
V: TRBV20-1

CDR3: CAGSFANEQFF
J: .
V: TRBV12-3/TRBV12-4

CDR3: CSAPTLFTGLAGVDTQYF
J: TRBJ2-3
V: TRBV20-1

CDR3: CASSATTNYGYTF
J: TRBJ1-2
V: TRBV9

CDR3: CSFRFDQSRQYF
J: TRBJ2-7
V: TRBV29-1

CDR3: CASSLYSRNEKLFF
J: TRBJ1-4
V: TRBV7-8

CDR3: CASSLSFPGGTTDTQYF
J: TRBJ2-3
V: TRBV7-6

CDR3: CASRGSGLLRQTQYF
J: TRBJ2-5
V: TRBV7-8

CDR3: CASAQISGELFF
J: TRBJ2-2
V: TRBV7-9

CDR3: CASSQDPNYGYTF
J: TRBJ1-2
V: TRBV4-2

CDR3: CASSINFGGGTSYNEQFF
J: TRBJ2-1
V: TRBV19

CDR3: CASRPQPVGTLQETQYF
J: TRBJ2-5
V: TRBV6-1

CDR3: CASSLRSPPRSQYF
J: TRBJ2-4
V: TRBV12-3/TRBV12-4

CDR3: CASSLYDRTLATDTQYF
J: TRBJ2-3
V: TRBV7-2

CDR3: CSAPGGGNQETQYF
J: TRBJ2-5
V: TRBV20-1

CDR3: CASSPANGETQYF
J: TRBJ2-5
V: TRBV9

CDR3: CASSTPYEGYGYTF
J: TRBJ1-2
V: TRBV6-5

CDR3: CSARSGSLTQYF
J: TRBJ2-3
V: TRBV29-1

CDR3: CASSSGRGGSNQPQHF
J: TRBJ1-5
V: TRBV6-2/TRBV6-3

CDR3: CASSLPSGGYDSYNEQFF
J: TRBJ2-1
V: TRBV7-9

CDR3: CSARDHRLALETQYF
J: TRBJ2-5
V: TRBV20-1

CDR3: CSSRDGSYNEQFF
J: TRBJ2-1
V: TRBV20-1

CDR3: CSAQSRDPEQFF
J: TRBJ2-1
V: TRBV20-1

CDR3: CASSERVLPDEKLFF
J: TRBJ1-4
V: TRBV6-1

CDR3: CASSQPGQMYNEQFF
J: TRBJ2-1
V: TRBV28

CDR3: CATSRVNGGTDTQYF
J: TRBJ2-3
V: TRBV15

CDR3: CASSPLAAETQYF
J: TRBJ2-5
V: TRBV14

CDR3: CAASQGELIYEQYF
J: .
V: TRBV10-3